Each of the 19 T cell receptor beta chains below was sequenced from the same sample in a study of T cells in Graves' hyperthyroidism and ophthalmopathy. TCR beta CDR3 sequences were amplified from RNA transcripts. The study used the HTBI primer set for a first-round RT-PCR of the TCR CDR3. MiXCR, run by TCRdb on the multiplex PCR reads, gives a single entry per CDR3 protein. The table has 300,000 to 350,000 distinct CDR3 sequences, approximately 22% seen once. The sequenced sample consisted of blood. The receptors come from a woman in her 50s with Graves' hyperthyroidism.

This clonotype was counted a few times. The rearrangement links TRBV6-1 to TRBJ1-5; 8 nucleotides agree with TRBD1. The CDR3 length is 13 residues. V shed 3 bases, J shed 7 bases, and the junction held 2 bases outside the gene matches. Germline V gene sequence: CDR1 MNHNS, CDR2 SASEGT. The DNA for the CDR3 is TGTGCCAGCAGTGATCGACAGGGGCAGCCCCAGCATTTT. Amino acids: CASSDRQGQPQHF.

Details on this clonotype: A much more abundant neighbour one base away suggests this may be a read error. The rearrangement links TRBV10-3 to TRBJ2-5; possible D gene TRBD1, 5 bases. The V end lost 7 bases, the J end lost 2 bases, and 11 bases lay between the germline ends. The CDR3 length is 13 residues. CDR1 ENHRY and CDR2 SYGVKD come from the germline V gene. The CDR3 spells CAIKTTVQETQYF. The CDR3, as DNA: TGTGCCATCAAGACGACAGTGCAAGAGACCCAGTACTTC.

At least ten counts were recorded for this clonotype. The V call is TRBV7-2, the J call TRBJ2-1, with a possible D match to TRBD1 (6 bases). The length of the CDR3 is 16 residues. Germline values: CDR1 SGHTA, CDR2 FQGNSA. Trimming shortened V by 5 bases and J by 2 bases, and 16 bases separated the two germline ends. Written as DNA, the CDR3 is TGTGCCAGCAGCCTAATGAGGGGACACCCCTACAATGAGCAGTTCTTC. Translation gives CASSLMRGHPYNEQFF.

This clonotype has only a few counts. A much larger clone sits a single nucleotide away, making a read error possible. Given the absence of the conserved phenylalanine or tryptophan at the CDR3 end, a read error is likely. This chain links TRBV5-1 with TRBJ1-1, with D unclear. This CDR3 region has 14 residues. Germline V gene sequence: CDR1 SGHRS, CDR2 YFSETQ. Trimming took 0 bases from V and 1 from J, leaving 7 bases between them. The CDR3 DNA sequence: TGCGCCAGCAGCTTGGATTGGGGGAACACTGAAGCTTTCTCT. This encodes CASSLDWGNTEAFS.

Here the CDR3 DNA reads TGTGCCAGCAGCTTAAGCCGGGACAGGAGGGGGAAAAACATTCAGTACTTC. The encoded protein is CASSLSRDRRGKNIQYF. The chain is built from TRBV7-3 and TRBJ2-4, with 8 bases that match TRBD1. The trim removed 1 base at V and 4 bases at J, leaving 9 bases unmatched. Per the germline V gene, CDR1 is SGHTA and CDR2 is FQGTGA. This CDR3 contains 17 residues.

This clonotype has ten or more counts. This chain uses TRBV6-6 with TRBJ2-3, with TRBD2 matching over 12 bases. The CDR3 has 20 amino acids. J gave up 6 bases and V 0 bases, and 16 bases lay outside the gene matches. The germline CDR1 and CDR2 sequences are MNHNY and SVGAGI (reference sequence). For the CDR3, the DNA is TGTGCCAGCAGTTACTCTGTCCTAGGTGGTACTAGCGGGAGGTTGGATACGCAGTATTTT. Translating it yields CASSYSVLGGTSGRLDTQYF.

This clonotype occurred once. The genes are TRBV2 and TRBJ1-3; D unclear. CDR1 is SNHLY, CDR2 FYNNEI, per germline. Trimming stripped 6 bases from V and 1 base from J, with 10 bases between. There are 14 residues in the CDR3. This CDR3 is CASSPWGSGNTIYF. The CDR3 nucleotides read TGTGCCAGCAGCCCTTGGGGTTCTGGAAACACCATATATTTT.

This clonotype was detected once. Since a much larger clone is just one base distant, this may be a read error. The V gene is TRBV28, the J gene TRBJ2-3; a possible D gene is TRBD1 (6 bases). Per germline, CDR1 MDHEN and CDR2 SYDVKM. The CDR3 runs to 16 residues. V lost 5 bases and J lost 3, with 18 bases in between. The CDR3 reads CASSPQDSRGTDTQYF. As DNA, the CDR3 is TGTGCCAGCAGTCCCCAGGACAGTCGAGGAACAGATACGCAGTATTTT.

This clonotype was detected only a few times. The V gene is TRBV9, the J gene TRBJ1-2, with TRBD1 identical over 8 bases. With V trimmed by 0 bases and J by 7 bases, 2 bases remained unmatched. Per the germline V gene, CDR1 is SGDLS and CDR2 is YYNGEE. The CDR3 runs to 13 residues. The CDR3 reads CASSVGTGFGYTF. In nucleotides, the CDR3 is TGTGCCAGCAGCGTAGGGACAGGGTTTGGCTACACCTTC.

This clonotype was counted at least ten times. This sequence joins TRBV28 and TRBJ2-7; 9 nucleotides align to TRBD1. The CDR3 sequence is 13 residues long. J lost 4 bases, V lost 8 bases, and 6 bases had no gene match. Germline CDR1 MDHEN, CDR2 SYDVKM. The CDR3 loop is CASAGTGRYEQYF. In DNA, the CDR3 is TGTGCCAGCGCCGGGACAGGGAGGTACGAGCAGTACTTC.

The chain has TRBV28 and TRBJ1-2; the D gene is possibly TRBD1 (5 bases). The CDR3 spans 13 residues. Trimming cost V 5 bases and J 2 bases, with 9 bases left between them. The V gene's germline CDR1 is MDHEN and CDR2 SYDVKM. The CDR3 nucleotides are TGTGCCAGCAGTATCTGGGACAACTATGGCTACACCTTC. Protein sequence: CASSIWDNYGYTF.

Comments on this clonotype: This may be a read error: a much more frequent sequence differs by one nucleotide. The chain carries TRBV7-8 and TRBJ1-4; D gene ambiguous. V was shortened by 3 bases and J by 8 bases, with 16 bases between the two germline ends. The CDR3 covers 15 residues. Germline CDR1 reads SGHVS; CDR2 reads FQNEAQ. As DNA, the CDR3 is TGTGCCAGCAGCTTGGTTAGGCAACCGAGGGAAAAACTGTTTTTT. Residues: CASSLVRQPREKLFF.

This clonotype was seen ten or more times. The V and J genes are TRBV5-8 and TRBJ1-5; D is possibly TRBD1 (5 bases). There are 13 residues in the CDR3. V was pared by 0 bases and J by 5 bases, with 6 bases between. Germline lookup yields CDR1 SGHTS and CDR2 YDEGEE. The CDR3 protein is CASSLGGDQPQHF. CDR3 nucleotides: TGTGCCAGCAGCTTGGGGGGGGATCAGCCCCAGCATTTT. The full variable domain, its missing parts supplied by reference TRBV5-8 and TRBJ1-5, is EAGVTQSPTHLIKTRGQQATLRCSPISGHTSVYWYQQALGLGLQFLLWYDEGEERNRGNFPPRFSGRQFPNYSSELNVNALELEDSALYLCASSLGGDQPQHFGDGTRLSIL.

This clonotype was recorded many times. CDR3 coding DNA: TGTGCCAGCAGTCGACAGGCGGCTAACTATGGCTACACCTTC. The encoded protein is CASSRQAANYGYTF. The V and J genes are TRBV27 and TRBJ1-2, with D possibly TRBD1 on 6 matching bases. The CDR3 is made up of 14 amino acids. Germline-derived CDR1 and CDR2 are MNHEY and SMNVEV (reference sequence). V was shortened by 5 bases and J by 0 bases, with 10 bases between the two germline ends.

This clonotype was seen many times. The CDR3 is CASTGLRNQPQHF. CDR3 coding DNA: TGTGCCAGTACAGGACTCCGCAATCAGCCCCAGCATTTT. The rearrangement links TRBV28 to TRBJ1-5, with D maybe TRBD1 (5 bases). Germline CDR1 and CDR2: MDHEN and SYDVKM. CDR3 size: 13 residues. Deletions cut 9 bases from V and 2 bases from J, with 11 bases between. Drawing the rest from reference TRBV28 and TRBJ1-5, the complete variable domain is DVKVTQSSRYLVKRTGEKVFLECVQDMDHENMFWYRQDPGLGLRLIYFSYDVKMKEKGDIPEGYSVSREKKERFSLILESASTNQTSMYLCASTGLRNQPQHFGDGTRLSIL.

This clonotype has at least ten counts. CDR3 loop: CASRGQRGPQETQYF. The DNA of the CDR3 is TGTGCCAGCAGGGGCCAGCGGGGTCCTCAAGAGACCCAGTACTTC. The J gene is TRBJ2-5, the V gene TRBV2; 7 bases align to TRBD2. This CDR3 is 15 amino acids long. The V segment lost 6 bases and the J segment 2 bases; nucleotides outside the gene matches: 9. Germline V gene sequence: CDR1 SNHLY, CDR2 FYNNEI.

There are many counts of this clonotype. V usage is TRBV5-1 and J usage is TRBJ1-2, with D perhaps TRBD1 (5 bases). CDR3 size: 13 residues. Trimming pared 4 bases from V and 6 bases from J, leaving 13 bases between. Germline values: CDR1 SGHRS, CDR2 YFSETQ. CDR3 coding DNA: TGCGCCAGCAGCCGCGGGACGGAGAATGGCTACACCTTC. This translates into CASSRGTENGYTF.

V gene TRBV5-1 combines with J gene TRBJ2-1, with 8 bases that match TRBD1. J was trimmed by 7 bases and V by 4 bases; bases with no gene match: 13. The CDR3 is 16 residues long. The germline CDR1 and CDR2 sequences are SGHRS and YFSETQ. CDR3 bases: TGCGCCAGCAGCCTCCGCACAGGGGGTTTAGAAAATGAGCAGTTCTTC. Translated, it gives CASSLRTGGLENEQFF. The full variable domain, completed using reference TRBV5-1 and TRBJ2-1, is KAGVTQTPRYLIKTRGQQVTLSCSPISGHRSVSWYQQTPGQGLQFLFEYFSETQRNKGNFPGRFSGRQFSNSRSEMNVSTLELGDSALYLCASSLRTGGLENEQFFGPGTRLTVL.

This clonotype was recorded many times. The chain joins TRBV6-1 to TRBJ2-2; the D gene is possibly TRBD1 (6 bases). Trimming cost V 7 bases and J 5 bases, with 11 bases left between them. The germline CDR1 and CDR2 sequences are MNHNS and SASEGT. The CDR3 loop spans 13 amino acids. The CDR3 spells CASKGVGTGELFF. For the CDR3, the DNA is TGTGCCAGCAAGGGGGTCGGGACCGGGGAGCTGTTTTTT.